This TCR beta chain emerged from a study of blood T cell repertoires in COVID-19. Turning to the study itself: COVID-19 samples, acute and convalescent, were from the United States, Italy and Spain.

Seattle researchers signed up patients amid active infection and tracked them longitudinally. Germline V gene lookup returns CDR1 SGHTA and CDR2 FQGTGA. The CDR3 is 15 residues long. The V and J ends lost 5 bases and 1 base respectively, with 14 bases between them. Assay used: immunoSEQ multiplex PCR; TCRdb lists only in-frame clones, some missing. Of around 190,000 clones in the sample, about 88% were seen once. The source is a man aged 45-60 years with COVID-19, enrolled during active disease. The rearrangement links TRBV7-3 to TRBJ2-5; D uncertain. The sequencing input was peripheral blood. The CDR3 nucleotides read TGTGCCAGCAGCCCTTTAGCCGGTTTCCAAGAGACCCAGTACTTC. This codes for CASSPLAGFQETQYF.